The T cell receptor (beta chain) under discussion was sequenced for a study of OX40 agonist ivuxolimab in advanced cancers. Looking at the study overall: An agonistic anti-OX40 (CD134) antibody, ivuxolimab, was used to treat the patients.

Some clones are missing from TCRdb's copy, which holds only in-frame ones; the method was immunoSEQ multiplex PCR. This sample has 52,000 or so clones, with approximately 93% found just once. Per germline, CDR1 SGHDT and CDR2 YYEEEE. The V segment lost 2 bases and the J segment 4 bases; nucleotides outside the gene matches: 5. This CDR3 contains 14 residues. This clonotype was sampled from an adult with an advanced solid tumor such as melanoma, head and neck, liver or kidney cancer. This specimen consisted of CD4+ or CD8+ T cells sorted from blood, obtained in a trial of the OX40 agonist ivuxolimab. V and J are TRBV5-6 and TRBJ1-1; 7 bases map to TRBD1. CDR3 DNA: TGTGCCAGCAGCTTCCAGGGGGTTCCCACTGAAGCTTTCTTT. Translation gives CASSFQGVPTEAFF. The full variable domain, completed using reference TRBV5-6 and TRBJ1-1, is DAGVTQSPTHLIKTRGQQVTLRCSPKSGHDTVSWYQQALGQGPQFIFQYYEEEERQRGNFPDRFSGHQFPNYSSELNVNALLLGDSALYLCASSFQGVPTEAFFGQGTRLTVV.